The present entry profiles one TCR beta chain with its context. As processed by the authors: Reference gene primer amplification gave nucleated cell count estimates. Here immunoSEQ multiplex PCR was the method, and the copy in TCRdb shows in-frame clones only, minus some. The V and J calls and the clone size are those of that table, but D and trimming were determined from the DNA. The table lists 270,000 or so clones, roughly 86% of them singletons. These data belong to a study of blood T cell repertoires in COVID-19. The overall study: From the United States, Italy and Spain came samples of acute and convalescent COVID-19.

Germline V gene data show CDR1 as MDHEN and CDR2 as SYDVKM. The CDR3 runs to 11 residues. The chain recombines TRBV28 with TRBJ1-6; D remains ambiguous. This sequence was found in a man aged 35-49 years with active or convalescent COVID-19. The specimen was peripheral blood. CDR3 in amino acids: CAGRENSPLHF. CDR3 bases: TGTGCTGGGCGGGAGAATTCACCCCTCCACTTT.